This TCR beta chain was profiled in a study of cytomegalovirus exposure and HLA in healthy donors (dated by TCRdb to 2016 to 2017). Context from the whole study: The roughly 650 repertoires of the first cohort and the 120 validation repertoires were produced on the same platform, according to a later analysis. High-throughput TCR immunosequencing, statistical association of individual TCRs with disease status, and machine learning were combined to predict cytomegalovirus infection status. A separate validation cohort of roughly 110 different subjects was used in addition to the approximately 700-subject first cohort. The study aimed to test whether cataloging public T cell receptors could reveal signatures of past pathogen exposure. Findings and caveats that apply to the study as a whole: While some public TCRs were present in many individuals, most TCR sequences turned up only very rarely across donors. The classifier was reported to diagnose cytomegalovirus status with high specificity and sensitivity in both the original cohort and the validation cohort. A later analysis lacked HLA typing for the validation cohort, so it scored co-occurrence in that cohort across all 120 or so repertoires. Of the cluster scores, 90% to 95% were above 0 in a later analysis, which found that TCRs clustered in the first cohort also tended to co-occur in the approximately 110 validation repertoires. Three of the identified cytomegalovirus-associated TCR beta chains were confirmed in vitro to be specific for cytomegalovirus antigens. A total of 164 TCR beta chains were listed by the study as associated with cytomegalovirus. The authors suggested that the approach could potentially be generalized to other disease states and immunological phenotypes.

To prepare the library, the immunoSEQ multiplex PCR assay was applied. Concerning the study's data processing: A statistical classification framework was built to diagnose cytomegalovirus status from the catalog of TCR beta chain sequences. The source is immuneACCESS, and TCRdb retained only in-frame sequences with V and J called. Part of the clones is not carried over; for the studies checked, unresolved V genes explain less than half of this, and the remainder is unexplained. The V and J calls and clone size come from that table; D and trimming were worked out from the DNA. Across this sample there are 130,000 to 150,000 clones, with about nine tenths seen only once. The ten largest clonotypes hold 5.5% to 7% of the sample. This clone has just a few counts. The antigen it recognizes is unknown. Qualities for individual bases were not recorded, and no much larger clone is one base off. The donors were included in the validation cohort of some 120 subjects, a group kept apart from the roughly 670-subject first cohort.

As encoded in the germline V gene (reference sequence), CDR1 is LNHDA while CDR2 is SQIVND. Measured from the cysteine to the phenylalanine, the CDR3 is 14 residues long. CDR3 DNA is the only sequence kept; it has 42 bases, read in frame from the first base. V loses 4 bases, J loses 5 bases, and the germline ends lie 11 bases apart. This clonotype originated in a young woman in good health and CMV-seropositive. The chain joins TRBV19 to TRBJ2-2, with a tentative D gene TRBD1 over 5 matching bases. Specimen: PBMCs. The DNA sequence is TGTGCCAGTAGTAACCCAGGGCGGACCGGGGAGCTGTTTTTT. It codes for CASSNPGRTGELFF.